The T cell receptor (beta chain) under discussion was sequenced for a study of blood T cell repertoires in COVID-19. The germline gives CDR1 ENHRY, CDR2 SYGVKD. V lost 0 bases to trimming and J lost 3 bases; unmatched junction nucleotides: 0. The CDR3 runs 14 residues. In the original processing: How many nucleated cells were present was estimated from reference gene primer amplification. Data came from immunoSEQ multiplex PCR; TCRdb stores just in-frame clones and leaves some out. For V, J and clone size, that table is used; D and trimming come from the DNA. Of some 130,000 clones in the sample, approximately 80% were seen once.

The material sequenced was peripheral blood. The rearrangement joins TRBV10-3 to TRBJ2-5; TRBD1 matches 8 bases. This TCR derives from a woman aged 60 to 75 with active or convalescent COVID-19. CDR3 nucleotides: TGTGCCATCAGTGAGTCGACAGGGGAAGAGACCCAGTACTTC. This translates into CAISESTGEETQYF.